These T cell receptor beta chains were read from a single sample in a study of cytomegalovirus exposure and HLA in healthy donors. Method: immunoSEQ multiplex PCR; TCRdb's copy keeps in-frame clones and lacks some. The data contain roughly 100,000 clones, around four fifths of them singletons. Sequencing was done on a sample of PBMCs. These receptors all stem from a man aged 35-49 years in good health and CMV-seronegative. The CDR3 runs from the conserved cysteine through the conserved F or W. D genes are given only for firm matches. Part of the rows lack a size; the others show once, few, many or a class for expanded clones.

v_gene: TRBV15; j_gene: TRBJ2-5; d_gene: NA; abundance: NA; CDR3nt: TGTGCCACCAGCAGAGGAGGGCTACCAGAGACCCAGTACTTC; CDR3aa: CATSRGGLPETQYF
v_gene: TRBV5-5; j_gene: TRBJ2-2; d_gene: TRBD1; abundance: few; CDR3nt: TGTGCCAGCACCGGGACAGGAGTTAACACCGGGGAGCTGTTTTTT; CDR3aa: CASTGTGVNTGELFF
v_gene: TRBV7-9; j_gene: TRBJ2-3; d_gene: NA; abundance: NA; CDR3nt: TGTGCCAGCAGCTCACCTTTATGGGGCAGGAGCACAGATACGCAGTATTTT; CDR3aa: CASSSPLWGRSTDTQYF
v_gene: TRBV9; j_gene: TRBJ2-2; d_gene: NA; abundance: NA; CDR3nt: TGTGCCAGCAGCGTCTCCCCAGGCCCCAGGGAGCTGTTTTTT; CDR3aa: CASSVSPGPRELFF
v_gene: TRBV4-1; j_gene: TRBJ2-3; d_gene: TRBD1; abundance: NA; CDR3nt: TGCGCCAGCAGCCGGAGGGGGACAGGGCAGTTAGATACGCAGTATTTT; CDR3aa: CASSRRGTGQLDTQYF
v_gene: TRBV7-2; j_gene: TRBJ1-1; d_gene: NA; abundance: once; CDR3nt: TGTGCCAGCAGCTTAGCCTGGAACACTGAAGCTTTCTTT; CDR3aa: CASSLAWNTEAFF
v_gene: TRBV4-1; j_gene: TRBJ2-3; d_gene: NA; abundance: NA; CDR3nt: TGCGCCAGCAGCCCCCAGGGTTATAGGGATACGCAGTATTTT; CDR3aa: CASSPQGYRDTQYF
v_gene: TRBV2; j_gene: TRBJ1-5; d_gene: NA; abundance: NA; CDR3nt: TGTGCCAGCAGTGATAAGTCCGGTTTCAATCAGCCCCAGCATTTT; CDR3aa: CASSDKSGFNQPQHF
v_gene: TRBV6-5; j_gene: TRBJ2-7; d_gene: NA; abundance: NA; CDR3nt: TGTGCCAGCGGGCGGGGATTAGGCTCCTACGAGCAGTACTTC; CDR3aa: CASGRGLGSYEQYF
v_gene: TRBV5-1; j_gene: TRBJ2-7; d_gene: NA; abundance: once; CDR3nt: TGCGCCAGCAGCCCCGCTGGAGTCCGCTACGAGCAGTACTTC; CDR3aa: CASSPAGVRYEQYF
v_gene: TRBV5-1; j_gene: TRBJ2-5; d_gene: NA; abundance: NA; CDR3nt: TGCGCCAGCGCCCCCGGGATACAAGAGACCCAGTACTTC; CDR3aa: CASAPGIQETQYF
v_gene: TRBV5-4; j_gene: TRBJ2-3; d_gene: NA; abundance: NA; CDR3nt: TGTGCCAGCAGCTCACCTGGGGTCGGGGGAGCAGATACGCAGTATTTT; CDR3aa: CASSSPGVGGADTQYF
v_gene: TRBV19; j_gene: TRBJ2-1; d_gene: TRBD2; abundance: NA; CDR3nt: TGTGCCAGTAGTATCTTGGCGGGGGGGCTCTACAATGAGCAGTTCTTC; CDR3aa: CASSILAGGLYNEQFF
v_gene: TRBV7-2; j_gene: TRBJ2-5; d_gene: TRBD2; abundance: NA; CDR3nt: TGTGCCAGCAGCCTCCAGACTAGCGGGGTAGAGACCCAGTACTTC; CDR3aa: CASSLQTSGVETQYF
v_gene: TRBV30; j_gene: TRBJ2-3; d_gene: TRBD2; abundance: NA; CDR3nt: TGTGCCTGGAGTGTGGGGGGGGCAGATACGCAGTATTTT; CDR3aa: CAWSVGGADTQYF
v_gene: TRBV6-1; j_gene: TRBJ2-2; d_gene: NA; abundance: NA; CDR3nt: TGTGCCAGCAGTTCCCACTTTGGTTCCGGGGAGCTGTTTTTT; CDR3aa: CASSSHFGSGELFF
v_gene: TRBV6-5; j_gene: TRBJ1-6; d_gene: NA; abundance: once; CDR3nt: TGTGCCAGCAGTTACGGGACTGGAAGTAATTCACCCCTCCACTTT; CDR3aa: CASSYGTGSNSPLHF
v_gene: TRBV7-9; j_gene: TRBJ2-4; d_gene: NA; abundance: NA; CDR3nt: TGTGCCAGCAGCGGTCCGGGGGTGGAGGTGAGCATTCAGTACTTC; CDR3aa: CASSGPGVEVSIQYF
v_gene: TRBV12-5; j_gene: TRBJ2-2; d_gene: TRBD2; abundance: NA; CDR3nt: TGTGCTAGTGGTTTGAGGGCGGGGGGCTACACCGGGGAGCTGTTTTTT; CDR3aa: CASGLRAGGYTGELFF
v_gene: TRBV19; j_gene: TRBJ1-3; d_gene: TRBD1; abundance: NA; CDR3nt: TGTGCCAGTAGTACCAGGGGGCATCCTGGAAACACCATATATTTT; CDR3aa: CASSTRGHPGNTIYF
v_gene: TRBV5-1; j_gene: TRBJ2-7; d_gene: TRBD1; abundance: NA; CDR3nt: TGCGCCAGCAGCTTTCAGGGGGCCGGGTCCGAGCAGTACTTC; CDR3aa: CASSFQGAGSEQYF
v_gene: TRBV5-1; j_gene: TRBJ2-1; d_gene: NA; abundance: NA; CDR3nt: TGCGCCAGCAGTGCACAGGCGCTGGATGAGCAGTTCTTC; CDR3aa: CASSAQALDEQFF
v_gene: TRBV9; j_gene: TRBJ1-6; d_gene: TRBD1; abundance: NA; CDR3nt: TGTGCCAGCAGCGTGTCAAGGGGGCCAAATTCACCCCTCCACTTT; CDR3aa: CASSVSRGPNSPLHF
v_gene: TRBV4-2; j_gene: TRBJ1-5; d_gene: TRBD1; abundance: NA; CDR3nt: TGTGCCAGCAGCCTCTTCCTGGGAAGGGGGCAGGGTCAGCCCCAGCATTTT; CDR3aa: CASSLFLGRGQGQPQHF
v_gene: TRBV10-3; j_gene: TRBJ2-5; d_gene: NA; abundance: NA; CDR3nt: TGTGCTACAAATCCCAGCGGAAAGTACCAAGAGACCCAGTACTTC; CDR3aa: CATNPSGKYQETQYF
v_gene: TRBV9; j_gene: TRBJ2-1; d_gene: TRBD1; abundance: NA; CDR3nt: TGTGCCAGCACCAAATCCGGGACAGGGGGGAATGAGCAGTTCTTC; CDR3aa: CASTKSGTGGNEQFF
v_gene: TRBV30; j_gene: TRBJ1-5; d_gene: TRBD1; abundance: NA; CDR3nt: TGTGCCTGGAGGGGACAGGGACAAGGGCCCCAGCATTTT; CDR3aa: CAWRGQGQGPQHF
v_gene: TRBV5-1; j_gene: TRBJ1-1; d_gene: TRBD1; abundance: NA; CDR3nt: TGCGCCAGCAGCCACCGAAGGGGACAGTTGATGAACACTGAAGCTTTCTTT; CDR3aa: CASSHRRGQLMNTEAFF
v_gene: TRBV30; j_gene: TRBJ2-7; d_gene: NA; abundance: NA; CDR3nt: TGTGCCTGCGGTGACTATACCTACTACGAGCAGTACTTC; CDR3aa: CACGDYTYYEQYF
v_gene: TRBV10-3; j_gene: TRBJ1-2; d_gene: NA; abundance: NA; CDR3nt: TGTGCCATCAGTGAGACCCAGGTTACCCTCAATTCCTATGGCTACACCTTC; CDR3aa: CAISETQVTLNSYGYTF
v_gene: TRBV11-2; j_gene: TRBJ1-1; d_gene: TRBD1; abundance: few; CDR3nt: TGTGCCAGCAGGGCCGGGACAGGGAACACTGAAGCTTTCTTT; CDR3aa: CASRAGTGNTEAFF
v_gene: TRBV7-9; j_gene: TRBJ1-1; d_gene: NA; abundance: NA; CDR3nt: TGTGCCAGCAGTTTTCAGAAGAACACTGAAGCTTTCTTT; CDR3aa: CASSFQKNTEAFF
v_gene: TRBV11-1; j_gene: TRBJ2-7; d_gene: TRBD1; abundance: NA; CDR3nt: TGTGCCAGCAGCAGGACAGGGAGAGAGGGATCCGAGCAGTACTTC; CDR3aa: CASSRTGREGSEQYF
v_gene: TRBV18; j_gene: TRBJ1-4; d_gene: NA; abundance: NA; CDR3nt: TGTGCCAGCTCACCTGACAGCGGGAATGAAAAACTGTTTTTT; CDR3aa: CASSPDSGNEKLFF
v_gene: TRBV19; j_gene: TRBJ2-3; d_gene: TRBD2; abundance: NA; CDR3nt: TGTGCCAGTAAGACTAGCGGGGGGCCCACAGATACGCAGTATTTT; CDR3aa: CASKTSGGPTDTQYF
v_gene: TRBV11-2; j_gene: TRBJ2-5; d_gene: TRBD1; abundance: NA; CDR3nt: TGTGCCAGCAGCTCGCCGATAGGGGGCGACCAAGAGACCCAGTACTTC; CDR3aa: CASSSPIGGDQETQYF
v_gene: TRBV18; j_gene: TRBJ2-2; d_gene: TRBD2; abundance: NA; CDR3nt: TGTGCCAGCTCACCAATCAGCGGCCTAGCGGACACCGGGGAGCTGTTTTTT; CDR3aa: CASSPISGLADTGELFF
v_gene: TRBV9; j_gene: TRBJ2-3; d_gene: TRBD2; abundance: NA; CDR3nt: TGTGCCAGCAGCATAAGAGGGCTAGCGGCCCTCACAGATACGCAGTATTTT; CDR3aa: CASSIRGLAALTDTQYF
v_gene: TRBV5-6; j_gene: TRBJ2-7; d_gene: TRBD1; abundance: NA; CDR3nt: TGTGCCAGCAGCCTGTCCCCGGGACAGAACTACGAGCAGTACTTC; CDR3aa: CASSLSPGQNYEQYF
v_gene: TRBV2; j_gene: TRBJ2-1; d_gene: TRBD2; abundance: once; CDR3nt: TGTGCCAGCAAGTCGACCCTGGCGGGGGGCCGAACCTACAATGAGCAGTTCTTC; CDR3aa: CASKSTLAGGRTYNEQFF
v_gene: TRBV4-3; j_gene: TRBJ1-5; d_gene: TRBD1; abundance: NA; CDR3nt: TGCGCCAGCAGCCAAGCGGACAGGCCAAATCAGCCCCAGCATTTT; CDR3aa: CASSQADRPNQPQHF
v_gene: TRBV6-4; j_gene: TRBJ2-1; d_gene: NA; abundance: NA; CDR3nt: TGTGCCAGCAGTGACTCGGGGAGAGCCTACAATGAGCAGTTCTTC; CDR3aa: CASSDSGRAYNEQFF
v_gene: TRBV5-1; j_gene: TRBJ2-5; d_gene: TRBD2; abundance: NA; CDR3nt: TGCGCCAGCAGCTTAAAGGTAGCGGGGGGGCCGCGAAAGACCCAGTACTTC; CDR3aa: CASSLKVAGGPRKTQYF
v_gene: TRBV9; j_gene: TRBJ1-2; d_gene: TRBD1; abundance: NA; CDR3nt: TGTGCCAGCAGGGGGGACAGGGGAGACTATGGCTACACCTTC; CDR3aa: CASRGDRGDYGYTF
v_gene: TRBV7-2; j_gene: TRBJ1-2; d_gene: NA; abundance: NA; CDR3nt: TGTGCCAGCAGCTTACGTTGGGGGGGGTTCTATGGCTACACCTTC; CDR3aa: CASSLRWGGFYGYTF
v_gene: TRBV27; j_gene: TRBJ2-3; d_gene: TRBD2; abundance: NA; CDR3nt: TGTGCCAGCAGTTTAACGGGGGGGGCAGATACGCAGTATTTT; CDR3aa: CASSLTGGADTQYF
v_gene: TRBV10-1; j_gene: TRBJ1-2; d_gene: NA; abundance: NA; CDR3nt: TGCGCCAGCCCGTGGGGAATCGGGAATGGCTACACCTTC; CDR3aa: CASPWGIGNGYTF
v_gene: TRBV11-2; j_gene: TRBJ1-1; d_gene: NA; abundance: NA; CDR3nt: TGTGCCAGCACCATTTCGGGGTGGGGTATGGTATACACTGAAGCTTTCTTT; CDR3aa: CASTISGWGMVYTEAFF
v_gene: TRBV7-6; j_gene: TRBJ1-1; d_gene: TRBD1; abundance: NA; CDR3nt: TGTGCCAGCAGTCCACAGGGGGCCACTGAAGCTTTCTTT; CDR3aa: CASSPQGATEAFF
v_gene: TRBV6-6; j_gene: TRBJ1-5; d_gene: TRBD1; abundance: NA; CDR3nt: TGTGCCAGCACCCTGGGACAGTCTCCTCATCAGCCCCAGCATTTT; CDR3aa: CASTLGQSPHQPQHF
v_gene: TRBV5-8; j_gene: TRBJ2-7; d_gene: NA; abundance: few; CDR3nt: TGTGCCACCGACAGGAGCTCCTACGAGCAGTACTTC; CDR3aa: CATDRSSYEQYF